Listed below are T cell receptor beta chains from one sample, sequenced in a study of shared clonotypes between healthy human individuals. Here immunoSEQ multiplex PCR was the method, and the copy in TCRdb shows in-frame clones only, minus some. The sample lists around 690,000 clones; roughly 87% were seen once. Sequenced input: memory CD8+ T cells from PBMCs. The receptor set was obtained from a man younger than 30 in good health. Some clones in this sample may be carry-over from other donors' samples. Each CDR3 is given with its conserved first and last residue. The order of the fields is V gene, clone size, J gene, CDR3 length, D gene, CDR3 protein, CDR3 DNA. The D gene is left open where the match is weak. Rows may omit the clone size; those that give it use once, few, many or a size class.

V gene: TRBV5-5; clone size: .; J gene: TRBJ2-7; CDR3 length: 14; D gene: .; CDR3 protein: CASSLPRTAGEQYF; CDR3 DNA: TGTGCCAGCAGCTTGCCGAGGACGGCCGGCGAGCAGTACTTC
V gene: TRBV4-3; clone size: .; J gene: TRBJ2-1; CDR3 length: 14; D gene: .; CDR3 protein: CASSPGHFYNEQFF; CDR3 DNA: TGCGCCAGCAGCCCAGGACACTTCTACAATGAGCAGTTCTTC
V gene: TRBV15; clone size: .; J gene: TRBJ2-1; CDR3 length: 16; D gene: .; CDR3 protein: CATSGGVGRSYNEQFF; CDR3 DNA: TGTGCCACCAGCGGCGGGGTCGGTCGTTCCTACAATGAGCAGTTCTTC
V gene: TRBV6-1; clone size: .; J gene: TRBJ2-1; CDR3 length: 18; D gene: TRBD2; CDR3 protein: CASSDARRLAGVYNEQFF; CDR3 DNA: TGTGCCAGCAGTGACGCGAGGCGGCTAGCGGGAGTTTACAATGAGCAGTTCTTC
V gene: TRBV7-9; clone size: once; J gene: TRBJ2-5; CDR3 length: 15; D gene: .; CDR3 protein: CASCGQTRKQETQYF; CDR3 DNA: TGTGCCAGCTGCGGTCAGACACGAAAACAAGAGACCCAGTACTTC
V gene: TRBV21-1; clone size: .; J gene: TRBJ2-1; CDR3 length: 14; D gene: .; CDR3 protein: CASSKVTGANEQFF; CDR3 DNA: TGTGCCAGCAGCAAAGTTACAGGGGCCAATGAGCAGTTCTTC
V gene: TRBV7-3; clone size: .; J gene: TRBJ1-2; CDR3 length: 13; D gene: TRBD1; CDR3 protein: CASSSRTGEGYTF; CDR3 DNA: TGTGCCAGCAGCTCGAGAACAGGGGAGGGCTACACCTTC
V gene: TRBV28; clone size: many; J gene: TRBJ2-6; CDR3 length: 19; D gene: TRBD2; CDR3 protein: CASSPLINSGTAGANVLTF; CDR3 DNA: TGTGCCAGCAGCCCCCTTATAAATAGCGGGACGGCAGGGGCCAACGTCCTGACTTTC
V gene: TRBV7-8; clone size: .; J gene: TRBJ2-7; CDR3 length: 14; D gene: TRBD1; CDR3 protein: CASSLPDRGHEQYF; CDR3 DNA: TGTGCCAGCAGCTTACCGGACAGGGGCCACGAGCAGTACTTC
V gene: TRBV4-1; clone size: .; J gene: TRBJ1-2; CDR3 length: 13; D gene: TRBD1; CDR3 protein: CASSQWTGDGYTF; CDR3 DNA: TGCGCCAGCAGCCAGTGGACAGGGGATGGCTACACCTTC
V gene: TRBV2; clone size: few; J gene: TRBJ1-1; CDR3 length: 13; D gene: .; CDR3 protein: CASSRFVGSEAFF; CDR3 DNA: TGTGCCAGCAGTCGCTTTGTGGGGAGTGAGGCTTTCTTT
V gene: TRBV6-1; clone size: .; J gene: TRBJ2-1; CDR3 length: 14; D gene: TRBD1; CDR3 protein: CASSDGRGQDEQFF; CDR3 DNA: TGTGCCAGCAGTGATGGCAGGGGGCAAGATGAGCAGTTCTTC
V gene: TRBV27; clone size: .; J gene: TRBJ1-1; CDR3 length: 14; D gene: TRBD1; CDR3 protein: CASRGNRGNTEAFF; CDR3 DNA: TGTGCCAGCAGAGGGAACAGGGGGAACACTGAAGCTTTCTTT
V gene: TRBV9; clone size: few; J gene: TRBJ1-1; CDR3 length: 16; D gene: .; CDR3 protein: CASSPPSRGKNTEAFF; CDR3 DNA: TGTGCCAGCAGCCCTCCCTCCAGGGGAAAGAACACTGAAGCTTTCTTT
V gene: TRBV7-2; clone size: .; J gene: TRBJ2-1; CDR3 length: 15; D gene: .; CDR3 protein: CASSLFIWGDNEQFF; CDR3 DNA: TGTGCCAGCAGCTTATTTATTTGGGGTGACAATGAGCAGTTCTTC
V gene: TRBV2; clone size: few; J gene: TRBJ1-4; CDR3 length: 14; D gene: TRBD1; CDR3 protein: CASSVRTGFEKLFF; CDR3 DNA: TGTGCCAGCAGTGTGCGGACAGGATTTGAAAAACTGTTTTTT
V gene: TRBV2; clone size: .; J gene: TRBJ2-7; CDR3 length: 14; D gene: .; CDR3 protein: CASSGRGSSYEQYF; CDR3 DNA: TGTGCCAGCAGTGGAAGGGGGTCTTCCTACGAGCAGTACTTC
V gene: TRBV27; clone size: .; J gene: TRBJ2-7; CDR3 length: 16; D gene: .; CDR3 protein: CASSFGSAHLPIEQYF; CDR3 DNA: TGTGCCAGCAGTTTCGGCTCGGCACACCTCCCCATCGAGCAGTACTTC
V gene: TRBV27; clone size: .; J gene: TRBJ1-3; CDR3 length: 13; D gene: .; CDR3 protein: CASSPQSGNTIYF; CDR3 DNA: TGTGCCAGCAGTCCGCAGTCTGGAAACACCATATATTTT
V gene: TRBV19; clone size: .; J gene: TRBJ2-7; CDR3 length: 17; D gene: TRBD2; CDR3 protein: CASSTTGTSGEHYEQYF; CDR3 DNA: TGTGCCAGTAGTACTACCGGGACTAGCGGGGAACACTACGAGCAGTACTTC
V gene: TRBV6-5; clone size: .; J gene: TRBJ1-1; CDR3 length: 12; D gene: TRBD1; CDR3 protein: CASSPGDRKAFF; CDR3 DNA: TGTGCCAGCAGTCCCGGGGACAGAAAAGCTTTCTTT
V gene: TRBV7-9; clone size: .; J gene: TRBJ2-2; CDR3 length: 12; D gene: .; CDR3 protein: CASWSSTGELFF; CDR3 DNA: TGTGCCAGTTGGAGCTCCACCGGGGAGCTGTTTTTT
V gene: TRBV15; clone size: .; J gene: TRBJ1-1; CDR3 length: 15; D gene: .; CDR3 protein: CATSRDGGSDTEAFF; CDR3 DNA: TGTGCCACCAGCAGAGATGGAGGGTCGGACACTGAAGCTTTCTTT
V gene: TRBV28; clone size: few; J gene: TRBJ2-7; CDR3 length: 15; D gene: TRBD1; CDR3 protein: CASSFRTGVTYEQYF; CDR3 DNA: TGTGCCAGCAGTTTTAGGACAGGGGTCACCTACGAGCAGTACTTC
V gene: TRBV7-8; clone size: .; J gene: TRBJ1-1; CDR3 length: 15; D gene: TRBD1; CDR3 protein: CASSWGQGMNTEAFF; CDR3 DNA: TGTGCCAGCAGCTGGGGACAGGGAATGAACACTGAAGCTTTCTTT
V gene: TRBV18; clone size: .; J gene: TRBJ2-5; CDR3 length: 18; D gene: TRBD2; CDR3 protein: CASSPPTSGRGSLETQYF; CDR3 DNA: TGTGCCAGCTCACCACCGACTAGCGGGAGGGGCTCACTGGAGACCCAGTACTTC
V gene: TRBV12-5; clone size: .; J gene: TRBJ2-3; CDR3 length: 17; D gene: TRBD2; CDR3 protein: CASGLEILAGGTDTQYF; CDR3 DNA: TGTGCTAGTGGTTTGGAGATTTTAGCGGGAGGAACAGATACGCAGTATTTT
V gene: TRBV6-5; clone size: .; J gene: TRBJ1-2; CDR3 length: 15; D gene: .; CDR3 protein: CASSYAPGVHYGYTF; CDR3 DNA: TGTGCCAGCAGTTATGCGCCAGGGGTTCACTATGGCTACACCTTC
V gene: TRBV6-6; clone size: .; J gene: TRBJ2-7; CDR3 length: 13; D gene: .; CDR3 protein: CASSYSTVYEQYF; CDR3 DNA: TGTGCCAGCAGTTACTCTACCGTGTACGAGCAGTACTTC
V gene: TRBV11-2; clone size: .; J gene: TRBJ1-2; CDR3 length: 14; D gene: TRBD1; CDR3 protein: CASSLTGTGGGYTF; CDR3 DNA: TGTGCCAGCAGCCTAACCGGGACAGGGGGTGGCTACACCTTC
V gene: TRBV19; clone size: .; J gene: TRBJ2-7; CDR3 length: 14; D gene: TRBD1; CDR3 protein: CATSLGTVNYEQYF; CDR3 DNA: TGTGCCACCTCTCTGGGGACAGTTAACTACGAGCAGTACTTC
V gene: TRBV27; clone size: .; J gene: TRBJ2-7; CDR3 length: 15; D gene: .; CDR3 protein: CASSLFRGTGGEQYF; CDR3 DNA: TGTGCCAGCAGTTTATTTCGGGGAACCGGGGGCGAGCAGTACTTC
V gene: TRBV27; clone size: once; J gene: TRBJ1-2; CDR3 length: 12; D gene: TRBD1; CDR3 protein: CASKRQGEGYTF; CDR3 DNA: TGTGCCAGCAAGCGACAGGGTGAGGGCTACACCTTC
V gene: TRBV5-6; clone size: .; J gene: TRBJ2-2; CDR3 length: 15; D gene: TRBD1; CDR3 protein: CASSLQGASTGELFF; CDR3 DNA: TGTGCCAGCAGCTTGCAGGGGGCGAGCACCGGGGAGCTGTTTTTT
V gene: TRBV29-1; clone size: .; J gene: TRBJ1-2; CDR3 length: 13; D gene: .; CDR3 protein: CSVLSRTLYGYTF; CDR3 DNA: TGCAGCGTATTGTCCCGAACTTTATATGGCTACACCTTC
V gene: TRBV28; clone size: .; J gene: TRBJ1-1; CDR3 length: 13; D gene: .; CDR3 protein: CASSGAWNTEAFF; CDR3 DNA: TGTGCCAGCAGCGGAGCCTGGAACACTGAAGCTTTCTTT
V gene: TRBV14; clone size: .; J gene: TRBJ2-1; CDR3 length: 14; D gene: TRBD1; CDR3 protein: CASSRRDRGHEQFF; CDR3 DNA: TGTGCCAGCAGCCGCCGGGACAGGGGGCATGAGCAGTTCTTC
V gene: TRBV11-2; clone size: once; J gene: TRBJ2-5; CDR3 length: 14; D gene: TRBD2; CDR3 protein: CASSLDGGVETQYF; CDR3 DNA: TGTGCCAGCAGCTTAGATGGGGGGGTGGAGACCCAGTACTTC
V gene: TRBV11-2; clone size: .; J gene: TRBJ2-7; CDR3 length: 14; D gene: TRBD2; CDR3 protein: CASSLGGRNYEQYF; CDR3 DNA: TGTGCCAGCAGCTTGGGCGGGAGAAACTACGAGCAGTACTTC
V gene: TRBV27; clone size: .; J gene: TRBJ1-2; CDR3 length: 14; D gene: .; CDR3 protein: CASSLYGQTYGYTF; CDR3 DNA: TGTGCCAGCAGTTTATACGGACAGACCTATGGCTACACCTTC
V gene: TRBV29-1; clone size: .; J gene: TRBJ2-7; CDR3 length: 14; D gene: TRBD1; CDR3 protein: CSVGGTGRSYEQYF; CDR3 DNA: TGCAGCGTGGGTGGGACAGGACGTTCCTACGAGCAGTACTTC
V gene: TRBV18; clone size: .; J gene: TRBJ2-7; CDR3 length: 15; D gene: .; CDR3 protein: CASSPNRLGTYEQYF; CDR3 DNA: TGTGCCAGCTCACCGAACAGGCTTGGGACCTACGAGCAGTACTTC
V gene: TRBV4-1; clone size: once; J gene: TRBJ2-3; CDR3 length: 12; D gene: .; CDR3 protein: CASSLDRDTQYF; CDR3 DNA: TGCGCCAGCAGCCTTGACAGGGATACGCAGTATTTT
V gene: TRBV7-9; clone size: .; J gene: TRBJ2-2; CDR3 length: 16; D gene: TRBD1; CDR3 protein: CASSKGTGWATGELFF; CDR3 DNA: TGTGCCAGCAGCAAAGGGACAGGGTGGGCCACCGGGGAGCTGTTTTTT
V gene: TRBV7-2; clone size: .; J gene: TRBJ1-5; CDR3 length: 17; D gene: .; CDR3 protein: CASSSGRAGRSNQPQHF; CDR3 DNA: TGTGCCAGCAGCTCCGGAAGGGCAGGGAGGAGCAATCAGCCCCAGCATTTT
V gene: TRBV5-1; clone size: .; J gene: TRBJ1-2; CDR3 length: 14; D gene: .; CDR3 protein: CASSLRVATHGYTF; CDR3 DNA: TGCGCCAGCAGCTTGCGAGTAGCAACACATGGCTACACCTTC
V gene: TRBV9; clone size: .; J gene: TRBJ1-2; CDR3 length: 14; D gene: TRBD1; CDR3 protein: CASSVVDRANGYTF; CDR3 DNA: TGTGCCAGCAGCGTCGTCGACAGGGCCAATGGCTACACCTTC
V gene: TRBV5-1; clone size: .; J gene: TRBJ1-1; CDR3 length: 14; D gene: .; CDR3 protein: CASSFQVTNTEAFF; CDR3 DNA: TGCGCCAGCAGTTTCCAGGTCACGAACACTGAAGCTTTCTTT
V gene: TRBV28; clone size: .; J gene: TRBJ2-4; CDR3 length: 15; D gene: .; CDR3 protein: CASSLRGGVGDIQYF; CDR3 DNA: TGTGCCAGCAGTTTACGCGGGGGCGTAGGTGACATTCAGTACTTC
V gene: TRBV11-2; clone size: .; J gene: TRBJ1-2; CDR3 length: 13; D gene: .; CDR3 protein: CASSLGGGFGYTF; CDR3 DNA: TGTGCCAGCAGCTTAGGGGGCGGGTTCGGCTACACCTTC
V gene: TRBV9; clone size: .; J gene: TRBJ2-2; CDR3 length: 13; D gene: .; CDR3 protein: CASSVEWTGELFF; CDR3 DNA: TGTGCCAGCAGCGTAGAGTGGACCGGGGAGCTGTTTTTT
V gene: TRBV6-5; clone size: .; J gene: TRBJ2-2; CDR3 length: 14; D gene: .; CDR3 protein: CASSFQGDTGELFF; CDR3 DNA: TGTGCCAGCAGTTTTCAGGGAGACACCGGGGAGCTGTTTTTT
V gene: TRBV19; clone size: .; J gene: TRBJ2-5; CDR3 length: 13; D gene: .; CDR3 protein: CASRKGLQETQYF; CDR3 DNA: TGTGCCAGTAGAAAGGGGCTTCAAGAGACCCAGTACTTC
V gene: TRBV27; clone size: .; J gene: TRBJ2-7; CDR3 length: 16; D gene: .; CDR3 protein: CASSPTPRRYSYEQYF; CDR3 DNA: TGTGCCAGCAGTCCCACCCCCAGGAGATACTCCTACGAGCAGTACTTC
V gene: TRBV27; clone size: .; J gene: TRBJ2-1; CDR3 length: 22; D gene: TRBD2; CDR3 protein: CASSLYLPGTSGSYPQPNEQFF; CDR3 DNA: TGTGCCAGCAGTTTATATTTACCTGGGACTAGCGGGAGTTACCCCCAGCCCAATGAGCAGTTCTTC